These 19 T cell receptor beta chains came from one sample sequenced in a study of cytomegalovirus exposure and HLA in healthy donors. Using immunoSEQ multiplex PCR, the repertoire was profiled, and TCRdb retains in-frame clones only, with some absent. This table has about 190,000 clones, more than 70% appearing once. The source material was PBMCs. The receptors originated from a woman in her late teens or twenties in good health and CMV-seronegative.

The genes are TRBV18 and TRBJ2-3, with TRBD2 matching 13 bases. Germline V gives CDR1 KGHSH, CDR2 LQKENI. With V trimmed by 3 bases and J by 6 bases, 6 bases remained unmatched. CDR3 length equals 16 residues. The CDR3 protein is CASSPGLAGPYDTQYF. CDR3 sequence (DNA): TGTGCCAGCTCACCGGGACTAGCGGGACCTTATGATACGCAGTATTTT.

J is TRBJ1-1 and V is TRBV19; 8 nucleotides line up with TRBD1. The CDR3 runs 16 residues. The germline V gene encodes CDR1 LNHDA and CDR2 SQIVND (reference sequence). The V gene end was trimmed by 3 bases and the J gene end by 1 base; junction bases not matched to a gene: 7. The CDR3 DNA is TGTGCCAGTAGTATTTTACAGGGGGACGGGAACACTGAAGCTTTCTTT. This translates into CASSILQGDGNTEAFF.

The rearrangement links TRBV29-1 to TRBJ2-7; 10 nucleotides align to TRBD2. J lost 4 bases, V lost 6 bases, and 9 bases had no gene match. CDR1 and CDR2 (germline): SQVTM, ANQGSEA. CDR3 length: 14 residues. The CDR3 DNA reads TGCAGCGTCGGCTTCGGGACTAGCGCTTACGAGCAGTACTTC. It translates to CSVGFGTSAYEQYF.

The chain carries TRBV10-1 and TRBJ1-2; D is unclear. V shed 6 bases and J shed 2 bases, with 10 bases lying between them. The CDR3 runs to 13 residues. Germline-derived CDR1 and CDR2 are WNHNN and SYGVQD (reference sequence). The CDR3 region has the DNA TGCGCCAGCAGCGAAACGGTGAACTATGGCTACACCTTC. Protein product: CASSETVNYGYTF.

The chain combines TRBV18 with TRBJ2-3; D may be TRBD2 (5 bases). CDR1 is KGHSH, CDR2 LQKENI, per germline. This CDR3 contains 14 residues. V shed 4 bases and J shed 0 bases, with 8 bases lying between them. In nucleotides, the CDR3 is TGTGCCAGCTCACTCGGGGTTAGCACAGATACGCAGTATTTT. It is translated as CASSLGVSTDTQYF.

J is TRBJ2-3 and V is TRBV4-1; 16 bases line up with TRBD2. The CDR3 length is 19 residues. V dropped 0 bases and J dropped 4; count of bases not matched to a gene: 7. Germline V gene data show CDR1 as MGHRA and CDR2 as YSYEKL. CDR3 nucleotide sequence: TGCGCCAGCAGCCAAGATCGGGGACTAGCGGGGGGGACTGCAGATACGCAGTATTTT. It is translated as CASSQDRGLAGGTADTQYF.

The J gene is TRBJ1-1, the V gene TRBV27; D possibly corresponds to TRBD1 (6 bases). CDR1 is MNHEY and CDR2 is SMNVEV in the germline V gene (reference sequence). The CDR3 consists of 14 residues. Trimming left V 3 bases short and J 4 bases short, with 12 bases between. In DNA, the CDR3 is TGTGCCAGCAGTTTCGATGGGGGCGGCACTGAAGCTTTCTTT. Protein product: CASSFDGGGTEAFF.

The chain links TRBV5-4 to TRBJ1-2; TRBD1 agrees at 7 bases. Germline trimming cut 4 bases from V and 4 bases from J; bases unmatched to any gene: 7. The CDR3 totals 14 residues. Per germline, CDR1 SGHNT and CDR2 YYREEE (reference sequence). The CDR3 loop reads CASSPGTDFYGYTF. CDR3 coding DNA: TGTGCCAGCAGCCCAGGGACAGACTTCTATGGCTACACCTTC. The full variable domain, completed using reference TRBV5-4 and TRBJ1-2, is ETGVTQSPTHLIKTRGQQVTLRCSSQSGHNTVSWYQQALGQGPQFIFQYYREEENGRGNFPPRFSGLQFPNYSSELNVNALELDDSALYLCASSPGTDFYGYTFGSGTRLTVV.

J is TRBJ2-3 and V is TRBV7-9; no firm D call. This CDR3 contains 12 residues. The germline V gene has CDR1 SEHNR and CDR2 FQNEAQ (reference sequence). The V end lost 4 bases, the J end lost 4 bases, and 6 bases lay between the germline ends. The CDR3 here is CASSSIPDTQYF. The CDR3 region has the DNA TGTGCCAGCAGCTCAATCCCAGATACGCAGTATTTT. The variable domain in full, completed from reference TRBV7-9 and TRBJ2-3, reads DTGVSQNPRHKITKRGQNVTFRCDPISEHNRLYWYRQTLGQGPEFLTYFQNEAQLEKSRLLSDRFSAERPKGSFSTLEIQRTEQGDSAMYLCASSSIPDTQYFGPGTRLTVL.

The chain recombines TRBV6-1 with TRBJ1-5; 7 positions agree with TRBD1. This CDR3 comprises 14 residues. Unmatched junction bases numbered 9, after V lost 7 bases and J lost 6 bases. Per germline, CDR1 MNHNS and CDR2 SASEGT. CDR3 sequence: CASTLQGTGQPQHF. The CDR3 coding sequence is TGTGCCAGCACCTTACAGGGGACGGGTCAGCCCCAGCATTTT.

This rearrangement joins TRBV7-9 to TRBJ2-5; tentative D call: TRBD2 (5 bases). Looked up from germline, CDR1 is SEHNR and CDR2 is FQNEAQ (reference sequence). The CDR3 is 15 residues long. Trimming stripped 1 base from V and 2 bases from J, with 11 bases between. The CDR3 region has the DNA TGTGCCAGCAGCTTAGATTTGGGAGTTCAAGAGACCCAGTACTTC. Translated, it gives CASSLDLGVQETQYF. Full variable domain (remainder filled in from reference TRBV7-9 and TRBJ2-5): DTGVSQNPRHKITKRGQNVTFRCDPISEHNRLYWYRQTLGQGPEFLTYFQNEAQLEKSRLLSDRFSAERPKGSFSTLEIQRTEQGDSAMYLCASSLDLGVQETQYFGPGTRLLVL.

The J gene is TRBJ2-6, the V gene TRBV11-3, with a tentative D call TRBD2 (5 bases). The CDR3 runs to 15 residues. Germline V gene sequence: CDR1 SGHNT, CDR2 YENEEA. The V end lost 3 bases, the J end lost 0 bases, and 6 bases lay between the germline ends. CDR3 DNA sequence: TGTGCCAGCAGCTTGGGAGCCTCTGGGGCCAACGTCCTGACTTTC. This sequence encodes CASSLGASGANVLTF.

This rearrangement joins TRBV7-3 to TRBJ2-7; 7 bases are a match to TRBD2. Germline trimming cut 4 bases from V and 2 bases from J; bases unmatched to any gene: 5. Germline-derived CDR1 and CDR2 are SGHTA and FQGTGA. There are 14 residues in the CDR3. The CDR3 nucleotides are TGTGCCAGCAGCTGGAGCGGGACGACCTACGAGCAGTACTTC. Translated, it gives CASSWSGTTYEQYF.

The CDR3 region has the DNA TGTGCCAGCAGCTTATCTCAGGACAGGGTGACTGAAGCTTTCTTT. As protein: CASSLSQDRVTEAFF. The genes are TRBV7-8 and TRBJ1-1; 8 bases line up with TRBD1. The CDR3 runs 15 residues. Germline CDR1 reads SGHVS; CDR2 reads FQNEAQ. Germline trimming cut 2 bases from V and 5 bases from J; bases unmatched to any gene: 7.

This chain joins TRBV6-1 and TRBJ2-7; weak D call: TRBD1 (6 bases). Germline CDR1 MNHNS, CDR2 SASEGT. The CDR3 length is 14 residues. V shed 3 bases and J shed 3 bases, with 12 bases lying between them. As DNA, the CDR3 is TGTGCCAGCAGTGACAGGGGCGGTCTCTACGAGCAGTACTTC. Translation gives CASSDRGGLYEQYF.

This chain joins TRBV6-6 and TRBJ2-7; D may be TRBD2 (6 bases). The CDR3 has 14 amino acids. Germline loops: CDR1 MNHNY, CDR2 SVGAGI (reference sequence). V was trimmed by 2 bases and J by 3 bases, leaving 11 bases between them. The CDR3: CASSYVAGLYEQYF. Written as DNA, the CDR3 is TGTGCCAGCAGTTACGTGGCGGGGCTCTACGAGCAGTACTTC.

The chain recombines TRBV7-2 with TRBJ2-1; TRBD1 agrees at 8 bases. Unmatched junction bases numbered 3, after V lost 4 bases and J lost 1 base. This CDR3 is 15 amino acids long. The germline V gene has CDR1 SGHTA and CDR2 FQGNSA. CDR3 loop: CASSSRQGSYNEQFF. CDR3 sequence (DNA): TGTGCCAGCAGCTCACGACAGGGGTCCTACAATGAGCAGTTCTTC.

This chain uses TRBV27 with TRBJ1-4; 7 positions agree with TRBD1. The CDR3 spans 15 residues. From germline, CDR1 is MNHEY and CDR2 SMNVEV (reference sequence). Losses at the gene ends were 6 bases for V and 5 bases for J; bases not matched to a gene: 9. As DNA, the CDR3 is TGTGCCAGCAGCCCTAAGGGGGCGGGGAATGAAAAACTGTTTTTT. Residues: CASSPKGAGNEKLFF.

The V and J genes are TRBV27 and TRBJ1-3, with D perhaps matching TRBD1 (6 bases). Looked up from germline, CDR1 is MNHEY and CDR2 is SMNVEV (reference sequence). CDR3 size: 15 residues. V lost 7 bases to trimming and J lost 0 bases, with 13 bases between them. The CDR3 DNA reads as TGTGCCAGCAAAGAGGACAGCTACTCTGGAAACACCATATATTTT. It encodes CASKEDSYSGNTIYF.